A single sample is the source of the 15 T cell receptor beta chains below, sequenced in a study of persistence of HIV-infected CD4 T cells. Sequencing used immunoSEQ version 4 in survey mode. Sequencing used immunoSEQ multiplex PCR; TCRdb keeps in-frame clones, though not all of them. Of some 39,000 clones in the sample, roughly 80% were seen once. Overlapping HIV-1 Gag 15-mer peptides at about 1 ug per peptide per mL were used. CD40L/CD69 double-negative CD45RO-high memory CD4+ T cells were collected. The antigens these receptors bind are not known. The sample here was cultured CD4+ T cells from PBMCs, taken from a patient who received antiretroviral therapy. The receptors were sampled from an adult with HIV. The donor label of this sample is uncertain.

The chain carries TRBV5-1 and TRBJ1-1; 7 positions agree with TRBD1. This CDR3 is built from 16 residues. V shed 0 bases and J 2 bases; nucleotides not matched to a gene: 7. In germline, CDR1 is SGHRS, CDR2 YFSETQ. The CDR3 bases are TGCGCCAGCAGCTTGGACCCGGGACAGCTAAACACTGAAGCTTTCTTT. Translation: CASSLDPGQLNTEAFF.

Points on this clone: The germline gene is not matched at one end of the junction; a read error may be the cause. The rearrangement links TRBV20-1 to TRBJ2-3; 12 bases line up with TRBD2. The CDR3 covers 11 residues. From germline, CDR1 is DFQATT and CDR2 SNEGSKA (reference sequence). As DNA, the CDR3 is TGCAGTGCTACCCGGACTAGCGGGGAACATTTT. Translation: CSATRTSGEHF.

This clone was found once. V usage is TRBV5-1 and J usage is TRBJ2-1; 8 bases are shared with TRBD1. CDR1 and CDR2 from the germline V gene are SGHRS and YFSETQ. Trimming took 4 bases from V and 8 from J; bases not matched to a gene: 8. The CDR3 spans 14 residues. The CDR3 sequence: CASSLPGGGHEQFF. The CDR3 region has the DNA TGCGCCAGCAGCCTACCAGGGGGCGGGCATGAGCAGTTCTTC. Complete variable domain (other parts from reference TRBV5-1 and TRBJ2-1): KAGVTQTPRYLIKTRGQQVTLSCSPISGHRSVSWYQQTPGQGLQFLFEYFSETQRNKGNFPGRFSGRQFSNSRSEMNVSTLELGDSALYLCASSLPGGGHEQFFGPGTRLTVL.

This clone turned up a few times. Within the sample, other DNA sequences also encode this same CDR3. CDR3 sequence (DNA): TGCGCCAGCAGCTTGGGACAGGAGAACACTGAAGCTTTCTTT. As protein: CASSLGQENTEAFF. The V gene is TRBV5-1, the J gene TRBJ1-1, with D maybe TRBD1 (6 bases). CDR3 length equals 14 residues. Germline loops: CDR1 SGHRS, CDR2 YFSETQ. V lost 0 bases to trimming and J lost 1 base, with 7 bases between them.

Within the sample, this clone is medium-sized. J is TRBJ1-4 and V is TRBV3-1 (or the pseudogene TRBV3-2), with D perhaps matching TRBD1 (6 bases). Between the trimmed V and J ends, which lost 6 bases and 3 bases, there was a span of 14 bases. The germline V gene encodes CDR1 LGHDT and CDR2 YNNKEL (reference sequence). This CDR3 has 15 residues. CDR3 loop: CASRNTGIANEKLFF. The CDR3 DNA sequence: TGTGCCAGCAGAAATACAGGGATTGCTAATGAAAAACTGTTTTTT.

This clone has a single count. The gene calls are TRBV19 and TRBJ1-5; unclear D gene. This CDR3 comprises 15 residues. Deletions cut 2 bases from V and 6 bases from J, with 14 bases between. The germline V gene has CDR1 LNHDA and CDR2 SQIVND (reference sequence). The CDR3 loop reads CASSIIPEASQPQHF. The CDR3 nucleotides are TGTGCCAGTAGTATAATTCCAGAGGCAAGTCAGCCCCAGCATTTT.

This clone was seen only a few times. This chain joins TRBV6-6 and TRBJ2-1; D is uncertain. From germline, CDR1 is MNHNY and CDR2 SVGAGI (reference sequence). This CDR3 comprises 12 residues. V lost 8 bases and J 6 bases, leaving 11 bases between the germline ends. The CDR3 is CASSLETNEQFF. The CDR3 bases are TGTGCCAGCTCCTTAGAGACCAATGAGCAGTTCTTC.

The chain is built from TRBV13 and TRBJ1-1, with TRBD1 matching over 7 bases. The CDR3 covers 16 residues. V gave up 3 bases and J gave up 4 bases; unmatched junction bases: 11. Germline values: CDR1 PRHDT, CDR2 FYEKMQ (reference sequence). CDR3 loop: CASSLGLGGLVTEAFF. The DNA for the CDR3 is TGTGCCAGCAGCTTGGGCCTAGGGGGCTTGGTCACTGAAGCTTTCTTT.

The CDR3 loop is CASSEAPQGLGTQYF. The CDR3, as DNA: TGTGCCAGCAGTGAAGCGCCTCAGGGTCTCGGCACGCAGTATTTT. V gene TRBV6-1 combines with J gene TRBJ2-3; tentatively, D is TRBD1 (5 bases). V was cut by 0 bases and J by 9 bases, with 16 bases left in between. CDR3 length equals 15 residues. The germline V gene has CDR1 MNHNS and CDR2 SASEGT.

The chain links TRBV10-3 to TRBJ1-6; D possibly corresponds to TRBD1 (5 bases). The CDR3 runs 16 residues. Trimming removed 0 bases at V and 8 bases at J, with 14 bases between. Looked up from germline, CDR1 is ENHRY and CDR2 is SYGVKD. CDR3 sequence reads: CAISESGRGQHSPLHF. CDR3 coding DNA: TGTGCCATCAGTGAGTCGGGGCGGGGTCAACATTCACCCCTCCACTTT.

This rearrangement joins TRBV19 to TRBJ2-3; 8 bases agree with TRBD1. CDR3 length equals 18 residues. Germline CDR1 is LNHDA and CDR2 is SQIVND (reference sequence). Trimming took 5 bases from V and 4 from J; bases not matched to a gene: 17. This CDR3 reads CASSGQGQVSGLSDTQYF. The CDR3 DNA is TGTGCCAGTAGTGGACAGGGACAGGTATCAGGTTTATCAGATACGCAGTATTTT. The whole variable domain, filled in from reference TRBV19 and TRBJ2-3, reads DGGITQSPKYLFRKEGQNVTLSCEQNLNHDAMYWYRQDPGQGLRLIYYSQIVNDFQKGDIAEGYSVSREKKESFPLTVTSAQKNPTAFYLCASSGQGQVSGLSDTQYFGPGTRLTVL.

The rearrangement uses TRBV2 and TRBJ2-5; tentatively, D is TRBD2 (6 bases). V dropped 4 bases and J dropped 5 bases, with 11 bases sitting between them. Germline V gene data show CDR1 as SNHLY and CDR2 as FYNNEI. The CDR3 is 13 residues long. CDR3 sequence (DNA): TGTGCCAGCAGTGTATTAGGGAGGGAGACCCAGTACTTC. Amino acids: CASSVLGRETQYF. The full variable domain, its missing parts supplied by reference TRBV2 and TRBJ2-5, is EPEVTQTPSHQVTQMGQEVILRCVPISNHLYFYWYRQILGQKVEFLVSFYNNEISEKSEIFDDQFSVERPDGSNFTLKIRSTKLEDSAMYFCASSVLGRETQYFGPGTRLLVL.

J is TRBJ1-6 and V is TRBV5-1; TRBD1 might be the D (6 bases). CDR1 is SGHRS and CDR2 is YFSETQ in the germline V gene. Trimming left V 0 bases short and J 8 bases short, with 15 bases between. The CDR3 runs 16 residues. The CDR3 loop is CASSLARAGADSPLHF. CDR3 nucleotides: TGCGCCAGCAGCTTGGCCCGTGCGGGGGCTGATTCACCCCTCCACTTT.

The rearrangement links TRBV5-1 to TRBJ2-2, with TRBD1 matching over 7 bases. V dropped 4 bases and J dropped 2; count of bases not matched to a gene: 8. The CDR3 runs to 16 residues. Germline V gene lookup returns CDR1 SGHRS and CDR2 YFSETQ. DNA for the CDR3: TGCGCCAGCAGCGAAATGACAGGGATAAACACCGGGGAGCTGTTTTTT. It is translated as CASSEMTGINTGELFF.

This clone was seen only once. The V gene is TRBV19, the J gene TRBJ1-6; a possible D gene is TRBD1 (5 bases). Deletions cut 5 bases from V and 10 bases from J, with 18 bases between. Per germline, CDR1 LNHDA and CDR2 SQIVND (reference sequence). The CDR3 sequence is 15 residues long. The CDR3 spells CASSPLGTFQSPLHF. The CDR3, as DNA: TGTGCCAGTAGTCCCCTCGGGACTTTTCAGTCACCCCTCCACTTT.